This record covers a single TCR beta chain. Its target is not known. Sequence at one end of the junction differs from germline and may be a read error. This specimen belongs to a study of T-cell memory formation after mild COVID-19. TCRdb processed the 5' RACE reads anew with MiXCR; each CDR3 protein has one entry. The table records 120,000 to 150,000 distinct CDR3 sequences, 13% to 15% of them present only once. General observations from the study: Pre-infection memory held some responding clones, suggesting pre-existing cross-reactive T cells responded.

The CDR3 has 16 amino acids. Germline lookup yields CDR1 SEHNR and CDR2 FQNEAQ (reference sequence). The receptor comes from an adult woman who had mild COVID-19 (a few samples of this study predate the infection). Cell type and time point are not known. Sample: PBMCs or a T cell subset sorted from them (not recorded which). The chain employs TRBV7-9 and TRBJ2-7; 11 bases line up with TRBD2. As DNA, the CDR3 is TGTGCCAGCAGCTTCCCCCTAGGGACTAGCGGTTACGAGCAGGACTTC. Its translation: CASSFPLGTSGYEQDF.